Listed here are 20 T cell receptor beta chains from one sample, sequenced in a study of CD8 T cells in Susac syndrome. Reverse transcription of roughly 0.45 to 1 ug RNA used random hexamers. TCRdb re-called the immunoSEQ multiplex PCR reads through MiXCR, storing one row per CDR3 protein. The repertoire holds about 200,000 distinct CDR3 sequences, with about 95% as singletons. What was sequenced was CD4+ T cells from PBMCs. These receptor sequences come from a human donor in good health.

The chain has TRBV20-1 and TRBJ2-7; D possibly corresponds to TRBD2 (6 bases). CDR1 and CDR2 from the germline V gene are DFQATT and SNEGSKA (reference sequence). V gave up 4 bases and J gave up 5 bases, with 9 bases separating them. The CDR3 has 11 amino acids. The DNA for the CDR3 is TGCAGTGCTACAGGCGGGAACGAGCAGTACGTC. Translation gives CSATGGNEQYV.

V and J are TRBV7-8 and TRBJ1-5; TRBD1 might be the D (6 bases). The V end was cut by 2 bases, the J end by 6 bases, with 14 bases between. Germline loops: CDR1 SGHVS, CDR2 FQNEAQ. This CDR3 region has 15 residues. DNA for the CDR3: TGTGCCAGCAGCTTATCGGCAGGGGATCTTCAGCCCCAGCATTTT. Protein product: CASSLSAGDLQPQHF.

This sequence joins TRBV2 and TRBJ2-5, with D perhaps assigned TRBD1 or TRBD2 (5 bases each). V lost 5 bases to trimming and J lost 5 bases, with 12 bases between them. CDR3 length equals 13 residues. From germline, CDR1 is SNHLY and CDR2 FYNNEI. The CDR3 bases are TGTGCCAGCAGTCCCGAGGGGTTCGAGACCCAGTACTTC. Its translation: CASSPEGFETQYF. Filled out from reference TRBV2 and TRBJ2-5, the complete variable domain reads EPEVTQTPSHQVTQMGQEVILRCVPISNHLYFYWYRQILGQKVEFLVSFYNNEISEKSEIFDDQFSVERPDGSNFTLKIRSTKLEDSAMYFCASSPEGFETQYFGPGTRLLVL.

The V and J genes are TRBV24-1 and TRBJ2-3, with D hard to call. Germline loops: CDR1 KGHDR, CDR2 SFDVKD. The CDR3 consists of 14 residues. V lost 4 bases and J 8 bases, leaving 15 bases between the germline ends. For the CDR3, the DNA is TGTGCCACCAGTGACCCAATACAGCCCTTTACGCAGTATTTT. It is translated as CATSDPIQPFTQYF.

The CDR3 protein is CSATDSGRGSNEQFF. The DNA for the CDR3 is TGCAGTGCTACCGACAGCGGGAGAGGGAGCAATGAGCAGTTCTTC. The V gene is TRBV20-1, the J gene TRBJ2-1, with TRBD2 identical over 8 bases. The CDR3 is made up of 15 amino acids. J lost 6 bases, V lost 4 bases, and 11 bases had no gene match. CDR1 is DFQATT, CDR2 SNEGSKA, per germline (reference sequence).

This clonotype was detected only once. DNA for the CDR3: TGCGCCAGCAGCTTGGACAGGGGGCTGTCCAAAAACATTCAGTACTTC. This encodes CASSLDRGLSKNIQYF. The genes are TRBV5-1 and TRBJ2-4, with 9 bases fitting TRBD1. The CDR3 is made up of 16 amino acids. Looked up from germline, CDR1 is SGHRS and CDR2 is YFSETQ. V was pared by 0 bases and J by 2 bases, with 3 bases of the junction left unmatched.

This sequence joins TRBV28 and TRBJ1-4; D remains unclear. Germline V gene lookup returns CDR1 MDHEN and CDR2 SYDVKM. V was cut by 8 bases and J by 3 bases, with 7 bases left in between. This CDR3 is 12 amino acids long. CDR3 sequence: CASALANEKLFF. The CDR3 DNA is TGTGCCAGCGCGCTGGCTAATGAAAAACTGTTTTTT.

The V call is TRBV30, the J call TRBJ2-3, with D uncertain. The CDR3 runs 15 residues. Germline-derived CDR1 and CDR2 are GTSNPN and SVGIG (reference sequence). The V and J ends lost 0 bases and 2 bases respectively, with 12 bases between them. The CDR3 coding sequence is TGTGCCTGGAGTGTACATTTACTAACCACAGATACGCAGTATTTT. Its translation: CAWSVHLLTTDTQYF.

J is TRBJ1-2 and V is TRBV7-9, with D unclear. CDR1 is SEHNR, CDR2 FQNEAQ, per germline (reference sequence). V dropped 7 bases and J dropped 4 bases, with 19 bases sitting between them. This CDR3 is built from 15 residues. The CDR3 region has the DNA TGTGCCAGCACCTCGAATTTGCGAACCTTCTATGGCTACACCTTC. Its translation: CASTSNLRTFYGYTF.

In nucleotides, the CDR3 is TGTGCCAGCAGGGGGACGAACCAAGAGACCCAGTACTTC. Amino acids: CASRGTNQETQYF. The genes are TRBV7-2 and TRBJ2-5; D is tentatively TRBD1 or TRBD2 (5 bases each). The CDR3 runs 13 residues. The V end was cut by 6 bases, the J end by 0 bases, with 8 bases between. Germline-derived CDR1 and CDR2 are SGHTA and FQGNSA.

The rearrangement links TRBV5-4 to TRBJ2-5, with 7 bases that match TRBD1. The CDR3 loop spans 13 amino acids. In germline, CDR1 is SGHNT, CDR2 YYREEE (reference sequence). The trim removed 3 bases at V and 5 bases at J, leaving 4 bases unmatched. CDR3 sequence: CASSSGTVETQYF. In nucleotides, the CDR3 is TGTGCCAGCAGCTCCGGGACAGTCGAGACCCAGTACTTC.

This chain joins TRBV29-1 and TRBJ2-1; weak D call: TRBD2 (6 bases). The length of the CDR3 is 12 residues. Germline-derived CDR1 and CDR2 are SQVTM and ANQGSEA. V lost 7 bases to trimming and J lost 5 bases, with 12 bases between them. The CDR3 loop is CSAGTSNNEQFF. The CDR3 DNA follows: TGCAGCGCGGGGACTTCCAACAATGAGCAGTTCTTC.

The rearrangement uses TRBV30 and TRBJ1-2; 10 bases are a match to TRBD1. The CDR3 spans 13 residues. CDR1 is GTSNPN, CDR2 SVGIG, per germline (reference sequence). After removal of 4 bases from V and 7 bases from J, the junction contained 6 bases not matched to a gene. CDR3 DNA sequence: TGTGCCTGGACTACAGACAGGGGGCTTGGCTACACCTTC. It encodes CAWTTDRGLGYTF.

The genes are TRBV3-1 and TRBJ2-5; D is possibly TRBD2 (7 bases). Trimming stripped 9 bases from V and 4 bases from J, with 24 bases between. The CDR3 consists of 16 residues. The germline CDR1 and CDR2 sequences are LGHDT and YNNKEL (reference sequence). CDR3 region: CARHHPRGAPRETQYF. CDR3 coding DNA: TGTGCCAGACATCACCCCCGGGGGGCGCCGAGAGAGACCCAGTACTTC.

The rearrangement links TRBV9 to TRBJ2-3; D gene ambiguous. The CDR3 totals 14 residues. Germline values: CDR1 SGDLS, CDR2 YYNGEE. Trimming shortened V by 0 bases and J by 3 bases, and 8 bases separated the two germline ends. CDR3 sequence reads: CASSVDGLTDTQYF. CDR3 DNA: TGTGCCAGCAGCGTAGATGGTCTTACAGATACGCAGTATTTT.

This clonotype was picked up one time. The V gene is TRBV6-2 or TRBV6-3, the J gene TRBJ1-1; 8 nucleotides align to TRBD1. CDR1 is MNHEY, CDR2 SVGEGT, per germline. The V segment lost 4 bases and the J segment 5 bases; nucleotides outside the gene matches: 6. The CDR3 consists of 14 residues. CDR3 in amino acids: CASSLKDRETEAFF. In nucleotides, the CDR3 is TGTGCCAGCAGTTTGAAGGACAGGGAGACTGAAGCTTTCTTT.

The chain combines TRBV20-1 with TRBJ1-1, with TRBD1 identical over 7 bases. Germline assignment: CDR1 DFQATT and CDR2 SNEGSKA (reference sequence). The CDR3 spans 13 residues. V lost 7 bases to trimming and J lost 4 bases; unmatched junction nucleotides: 9. CDR3 residues: CSEVRQGSTEAFF. Written as DNA, the CDR3 is TGCAGTGAGGTAAGACAGGGAAGCACTGAAGCTTTCTTT.

The J gene is TRBJ2-1, the V gene TRBV6-5; tentative D call: TRBD2 (5 bases). Trimming shortened V by 7 bases and J by 5 bases, and 12 bases separated the two germline ends. CDR1 and CDR2 (germline): MNHEY, SVGAGI. CDR3 size: 13 residues. CDR3 nucleotides: TGTGCCAGCACGGGAAATGGCGACAATGAGCAGTTCTTC. It specifies CASTGNGDNEQFF.

The chain uses TRBV12-3 or TRBV12-4 and TRBJ1-5; TRBD1 matches 8 bases. The CDR3 has 15 amino acids. V was pared by 4 bases and J by 2 bases, with 4 bases of the junction left unmatched. In DNA, the CDR3 is TGTGCCAGCAGTTCCCCGGACAGGGGCAATCAGCCCCAGCATTTT. Translated: CASSSPDRGNQPQHF.

The chain links TRBV6-5 to TRBJ2-7; 8 nucleotides align to TRBD1. V lost 5 bases to trimming and J lost 4 bases; unmatched junction nucleotides: 7. CDR1 is MNHEY and CDR2 is SVGAGI in the germline V gene. This CDR3 spans 14 amino acids. This CDR3 is CASSADREVYEQYF. In nucleotides, the CDR3 is TGTGCCAGCAGTGCGGACAGGGAGGTATACGAGCAGTACTTC.